This is a list of T cell receptor beta chains from one sample in a study of blood T cell repertoires in COVID-19. The repertoire was sequenced with immunoSEQ multiplex PCR; TCRdb's copy has only in-frame clones and lacks some. The sample lists about 140,000 clones, about 81% seen once, with about 4% in the top ten. Sample: peripheral blood. All receptors derive from a woman older than 75 with acute or convalescent COVID-19. CDR3s include the opening cysteine and the closing phenylalanine or tryptophan. Fields, in order: V gene, clone size, J gene, D gene, CDR3 length, CDR3 DNA, CDR3 protein. The D gene is left open where the match is weak. Only part of the rows carry a size: once, few, many, or a class if the clone is expanded.

V: TRBV6-5; size: .; J: TRBJ1-5; D: TRBD1; length: 15; DNA: TGTGCCAGCAGCCGACAGGGATGGGACAATCAGCCCCAGCATTTT; CDR3: CASSRQGWDNQPQHF
V: TRBV10-3; size: .; J: TRBJ2-5; D: .; length: 15; DNA: TGTGCCATCAGTGAACCAGGGGATTCGAGGGAGACCCAGTACTTC; CDR3: CAISEPGDSRETQYF
V: TRBV30; size: .; J: TRBJ1-5; D: .; length: 13; DNA: TGTGCCTGGAGTATAGGGGCCACTCAGCCCCAGCATTTT; CDR3: CAWSIGATQPQHF
V: TRBV21-1; size: few; J: TRBJ2-1; D: .; length: 15; DNA: TGTGCCAGCAGCGGACCGGGACTAGCGAACAATGAGCAGTTCTTC; CDR3: CASSGPGLANNEQFF
V: TRBV5-1; size: .; J: TRBJ1-2; D: .; length: 16; DNA: TGCGCCAGCAGCGTGGGAGACTTCGGCCCGGGAGGGGGCTACACCTTC; CDR3: CASSVGDFGPGGGYTF
V: TRBV3-1/TRBV3-2; size: few; J: TRBJ1-4; D: .; length: 14; DNA: TGTGCCAGCAGCCAAGGACTTGCAAATGAAAAACTGTTTTTT; CDR3: CASSQGLANEKLFF
V: TRBV15; size: .; J: TRBJ1-1; D: .; length: 14; DNA: TGTGCCACCAGCAGAGAACAGGGACGAAGTGAAGCTTTCTTT; CDR3: CATSREQGRSEAFF
V: TRBV7-9; size: .; J: TRBJ2-1; D: TRBD2; length: 17; DNA: TGTGCCAGCAGCTTCCCCCTAGCGGGAGACTCCTACAATGAGCAGTTCTTC; CDR3: CASSFPLAGDSYNEQFF
V: TRBV13; size: .; J: TRBJ2-1; D: .; length: 14; DNA: TGTGCCAGCAGCTTAGCACTAGCAGACGATGAGCAGTTCTTC; CDR3: CASSLALADDEQFF
V: TRBV28; size: .; J: TRBJ1-2; D: TRBD1; length: 15; DNA: TGTGCCAGCAGTTTAGGGGACAGGGCGAGATATGGCTACACCTTC; CDR3: CASSLGDRARYGYTF
V: TRBV19; size: .; J: TRBJ1-2; D: TRBD1; length: 13; DNA: TGTGCCAGTAACAGGGGGGCGAACTATGGCTACACCTTC; CDR3: CASNRGANYGYTF
V: TRBV15; size: .; J: TRBJ2-1; D: TRBD1; length: 16; DNA: TGTGCCACCAGCAGGGGATATGCCGCGACAGGGGATGAGCAGTTCTTC; CDR3: CATSRGYAATGDEQFF
V: TRBV28; size: .; J: TRBJ1-3; D: .; length: 15; DNA: TGTGCCAGCAGTTCCGGACAGACCAATGGAAACACCATATATTTT; CDR3: CASSSGQTNGNTIYF
V: TRBV4-1; size: .; J: TRBJ2-5; D: .; length: 15; DNA: TGCGCCAGCAGCCAAGAGAAGGGGATACAAGAGACCCAGTACTTC; CDR3: CASSQEKGIQETQYF
V: TRBV7-2; size: few; J: TRBJ2-6; D: TRBD2; length: 17; DNA: TGTGCCAGCAGCTTAGGTAGCGGGAGGGATGGGGCCAACGTCCTGACTTTC; CDR3: CASSLGSGRDGANVLTF
V: TRBV4-1; size: few; J: TRBJ1-1; D: .; length: 16; DNA: TGCGCCAGCAGCCAAGGGCTAGGAGGCTTGAACACTGAAGCTTTCTTT; CDR3: CASSQGLGGLNTEAFF
V: TRBV12-2; size: .; J: TRBJ2-1; D: .; length: 12; DNA: TGTGCAAGTCGCCCCCCAGCGTCCAAAGAGTTCTTC; CDR3: CASRPPASKEFF
V: TRBV19; size: .; J: TRBJ2-3; D: TRBD2; length: 16; DNA: TGTGCCAGTAGTACCCAAGGGGAGCGGGACTCAGGTACGCAGTATTTT; CDR3: CASSTQGERDSGTQYF
V: TRBV5-8; size: .; J: TRBJ1-4; D: .; length: 15; DNA: TGTGCCAGCAGCTACCGACAGTTGGCTAATGAAAAACTGTTTTTT; CDR3: CASSYRQLANEKLFF
V: TRBV13; size: .; J: TRBJ1-5; D: .; length: 13; DNA: TGTGCCAGCAGCTTCACAAGAAATCAGCCCCAGCATTTT; CDR3: CASSFTRNQPQHF
V: TRBV19; size: .; J: TRBJ2-3; D: .; length: 21; DNA: TGTGCCAGTAGTATAGGCCCTTTCCAGCGGTACGTCTCAAAAGGGACAGATACGCAGTATTTT; CDR3: CASSIGPFQRYVSKGTDTQYF
V: TRBV20-1; size: .; J: TRBJ1-1; D: .; length: 13; DNA: TGCAGTGCTAGTTCTAGGTTGAACACTGAAGCTTTCTTT; CDR3: CSASSRLNTEAFF
V: TRBV2; size: .; J: TRBJ2-6; D: .; length: 16; DNA: TGTGCCAGCAGTGTGTTCAGTTTCTCTGGGGCCAACGTCCTGACTTTC; CDR3: CASSVFSFSGANVLTF
V: TRBV5-1; size: .; J: TRBJ2-1; D: .; length: 16; DNA: TGCGCCAGCAGCTTCCTCCCGGGGAGCTCCTACAATGAGCAGTTCTTC; CDR3: CASSFLPGSSYNEQFF
V: TRBV2; size: few; J: TRBJ2-3; D: TRBD2; length: 24; DNA: TGTGCCAGCAGTGATGCCCGCCTCTCGCGACTAGCGGGGGATTTGGTTTGGCTCACAGATACGCAGTATTTT; CDR3: CASSDARLSRLAGDLVWLTDTQYF
V: TRBV2; size: .; J: TRBJ2-3; D: TRBD2; length: 14; DNA: TGTGCCAGCAGCCCCGGGACTAGCGTGGATACGCAGTATTTT; CDR3: CASSPGTSVDTQYF
V: TRBV19; size: .; J: TRBJ1-5; D: .; length: 15; DNA: TGTGCCAGTAGTGGAGCCCTAGGGGGAACTCAGCCCCAGCATTTT; CDR3: CASSGALGGTQPQHF
V: TRBV18; size: few; J: TRBJ2-7; D: TRBD2; length: 16; DNA: TGTGCCAGCTCACCACCACGGGGGGAGGGAACCTACGAGCAGTACTTC; CDR3: CASSPPRGEGTYEQYF